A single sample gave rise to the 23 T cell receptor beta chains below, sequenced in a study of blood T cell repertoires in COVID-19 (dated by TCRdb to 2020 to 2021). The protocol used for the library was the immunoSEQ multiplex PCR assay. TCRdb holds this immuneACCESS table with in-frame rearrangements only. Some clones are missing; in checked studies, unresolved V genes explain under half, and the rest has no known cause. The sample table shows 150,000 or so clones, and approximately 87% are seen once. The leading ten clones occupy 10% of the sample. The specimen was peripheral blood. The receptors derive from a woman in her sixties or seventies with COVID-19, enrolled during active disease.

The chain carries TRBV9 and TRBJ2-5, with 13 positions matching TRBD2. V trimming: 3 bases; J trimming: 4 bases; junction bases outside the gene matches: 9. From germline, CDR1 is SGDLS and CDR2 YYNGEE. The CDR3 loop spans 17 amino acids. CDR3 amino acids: CASSGGTSGVRVETQYF. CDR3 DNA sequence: TGTGCCAGCAGCGGTGGGACTAGCGGGGTCCGGGTAGAGACCCAGTACTTC.

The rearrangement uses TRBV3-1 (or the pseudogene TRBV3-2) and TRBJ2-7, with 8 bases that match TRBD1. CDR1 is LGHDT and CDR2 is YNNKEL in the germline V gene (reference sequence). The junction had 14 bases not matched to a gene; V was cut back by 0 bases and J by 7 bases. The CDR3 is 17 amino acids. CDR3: CASSQDIMWQGAREQYF. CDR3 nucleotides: TGTGCCAGCAGCCAAGATATAATGTGGCAGGGGGCGCGGGAGCAGTACTTC.

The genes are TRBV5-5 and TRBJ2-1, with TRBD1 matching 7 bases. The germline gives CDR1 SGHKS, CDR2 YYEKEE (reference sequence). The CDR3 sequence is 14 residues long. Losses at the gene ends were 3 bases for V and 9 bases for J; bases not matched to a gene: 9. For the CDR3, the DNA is TGTGCCAGCAGCTCTAATTGGGACAGCACTGAGCAGTTCTTC. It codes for CASSSNWDSTEQFF.

The CDR3 loop reads CATSIPRSEAGGYTF. The CDR3 DNA follows: TGTGCCACCAGCATCCCCAGGTCAGAGGCGGGCGGCTACACCTTC. V gene TRBV15 combines with J gene TRBJ1-2, with D uncertain. The germline gives CDR1 LNHNV, CDR2 YYDKDF (reference sequence). Trimming removed 4 bases at V and 8 bases at J, with 20 bases between. The CDR3 runs to 15 residues.

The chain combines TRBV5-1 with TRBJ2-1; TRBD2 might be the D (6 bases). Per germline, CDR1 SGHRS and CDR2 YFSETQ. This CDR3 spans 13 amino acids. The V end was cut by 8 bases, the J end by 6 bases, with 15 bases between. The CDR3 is CASRPRGLNEQFF. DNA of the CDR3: TGCGCCAGTCGGCCCCGGGGACTCAATGAGCAGTTCTTC.

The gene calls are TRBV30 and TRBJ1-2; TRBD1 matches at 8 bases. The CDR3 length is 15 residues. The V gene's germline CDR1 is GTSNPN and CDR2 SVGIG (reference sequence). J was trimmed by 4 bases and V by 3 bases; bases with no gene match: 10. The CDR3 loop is CAWSNSGGGGYGYTF. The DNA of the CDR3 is TGTGCCTGGAGCAACTCAGGGGGCGGCGGCTATGGCTACACCTTC.

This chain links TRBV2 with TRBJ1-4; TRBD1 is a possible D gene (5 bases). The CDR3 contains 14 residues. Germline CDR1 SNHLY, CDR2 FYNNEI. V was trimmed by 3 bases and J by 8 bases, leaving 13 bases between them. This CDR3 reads CASSDWGDGEKLFF. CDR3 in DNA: TGTGCCAGCAGTGATTGGGGGGACGGGGAAAAACTGTTTTTT.

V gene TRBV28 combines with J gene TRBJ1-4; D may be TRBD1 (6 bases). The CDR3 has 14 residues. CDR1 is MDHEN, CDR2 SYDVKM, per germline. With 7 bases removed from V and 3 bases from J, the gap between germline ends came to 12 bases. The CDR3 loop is CASTRGTPNEKLFF. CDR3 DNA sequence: TGTGCCAGCACCAGGGGTACCCCTAATGAAAAACTGTTTTTT.

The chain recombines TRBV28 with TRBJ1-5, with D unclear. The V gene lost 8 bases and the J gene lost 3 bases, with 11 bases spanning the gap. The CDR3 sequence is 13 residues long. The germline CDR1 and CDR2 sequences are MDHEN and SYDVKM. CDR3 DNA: TGTGCCAGCGGTTGGAGAGACAATCAGCCCCAGCATTTT. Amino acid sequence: CASGWRDNQPQHF. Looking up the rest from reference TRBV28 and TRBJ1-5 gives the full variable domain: DVKVTQSSRYLVKRTGEKVFLECVQDMDHENMFWYRQDPGLGLRLIYFSYDVKMKEKGDIPEGYSVSREKKERFSLILESASTNQTSMYLCASGWRDNQPQHFGDGTRLSIL.

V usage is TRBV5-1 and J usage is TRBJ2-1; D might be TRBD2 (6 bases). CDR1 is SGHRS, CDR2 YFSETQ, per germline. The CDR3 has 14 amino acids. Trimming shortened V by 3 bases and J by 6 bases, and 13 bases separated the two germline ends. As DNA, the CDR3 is TGCGCCAGCAGCTGGGAGGTGGGGCGCAATGAGCAGTTCTTC. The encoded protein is CASSWEVGRNEQFF.

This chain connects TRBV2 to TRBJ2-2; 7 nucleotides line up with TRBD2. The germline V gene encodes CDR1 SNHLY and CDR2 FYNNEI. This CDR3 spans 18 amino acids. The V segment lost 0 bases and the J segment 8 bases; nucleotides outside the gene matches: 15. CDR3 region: CASSEAGGDRGSGGELFF. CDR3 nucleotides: TGTGCCAGCAGTGAAGCGGGGGGGGACCGTGGTTCAGGTGGGGAGCTGTTTTTT.

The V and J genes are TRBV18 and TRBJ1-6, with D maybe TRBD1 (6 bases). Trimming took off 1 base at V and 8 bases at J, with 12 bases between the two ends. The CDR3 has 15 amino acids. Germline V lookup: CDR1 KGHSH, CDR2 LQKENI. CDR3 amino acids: CASSPLSKGDSPLHF. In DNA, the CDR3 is TGTGCCAGCTCACCACTTTCAAAGGGGGATTCACCCCTCCACTTT. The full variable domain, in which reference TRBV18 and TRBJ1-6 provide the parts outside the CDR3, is NAGVMQNPRHLVRRRGQEARLRCSPMKGHSHVYWYRQLPEEGLKFMVYLQKENIIDESGMPKERFSAEFPKEGPSILRIQQVVRGDSAAYFCASSPLSKGDSPLHFGNGTRLTVT.

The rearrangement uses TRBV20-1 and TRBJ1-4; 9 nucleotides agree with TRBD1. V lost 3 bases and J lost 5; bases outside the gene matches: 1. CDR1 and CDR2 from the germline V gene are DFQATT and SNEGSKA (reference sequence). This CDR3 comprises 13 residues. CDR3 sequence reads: CSASGTGNEKLFF. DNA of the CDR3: TGCAGTGCTAGTGGGACAGGGAATGAAAAACTGTTTTTT.

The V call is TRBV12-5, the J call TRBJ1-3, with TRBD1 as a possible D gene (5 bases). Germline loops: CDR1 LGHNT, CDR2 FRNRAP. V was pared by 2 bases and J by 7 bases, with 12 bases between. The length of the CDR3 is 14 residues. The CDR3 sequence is CASGLSGGRNTIYF. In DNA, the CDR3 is TGTGCTAGTGGTTTGTCGGGGGGGAGGAACACCATATATTTT.

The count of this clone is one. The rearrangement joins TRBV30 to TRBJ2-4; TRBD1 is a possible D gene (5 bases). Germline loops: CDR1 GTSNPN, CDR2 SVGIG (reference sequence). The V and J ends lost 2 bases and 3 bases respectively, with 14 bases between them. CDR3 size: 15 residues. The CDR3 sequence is CAWSSGFRGKNIQYF. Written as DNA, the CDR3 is TGTGCCTGGAGTTCTGGGTTTAGGGGCAAAAACATTCAGTACTTC.

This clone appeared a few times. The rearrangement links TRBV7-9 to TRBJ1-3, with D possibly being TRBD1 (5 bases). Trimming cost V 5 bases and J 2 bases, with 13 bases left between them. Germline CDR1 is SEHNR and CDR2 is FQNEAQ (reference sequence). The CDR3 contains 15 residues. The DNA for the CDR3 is TGTGCCAGCAGCCCCGGTCAGGGTGCTGGAAACACCATATATTTT. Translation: CASSPGQGAGNTIYF.

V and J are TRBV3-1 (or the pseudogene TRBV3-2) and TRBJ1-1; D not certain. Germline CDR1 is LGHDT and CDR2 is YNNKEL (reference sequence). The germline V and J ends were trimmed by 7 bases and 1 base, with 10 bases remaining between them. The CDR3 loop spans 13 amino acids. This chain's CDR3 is CASTSSGNTEAFF. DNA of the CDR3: TGTGCCAGCACCTCAAGCGGGAACACTGAAGCTTTCTTT.

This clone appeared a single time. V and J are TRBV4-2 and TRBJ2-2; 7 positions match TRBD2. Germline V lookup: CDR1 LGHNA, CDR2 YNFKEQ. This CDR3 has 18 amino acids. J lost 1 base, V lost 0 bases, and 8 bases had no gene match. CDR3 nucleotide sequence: TGTGCCAGCAGCCAAGAAATCTCGTCGGGGGGGAACACCGGGGAGCTGTTTTTT. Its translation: CASSQEISSGGNTGELFF.

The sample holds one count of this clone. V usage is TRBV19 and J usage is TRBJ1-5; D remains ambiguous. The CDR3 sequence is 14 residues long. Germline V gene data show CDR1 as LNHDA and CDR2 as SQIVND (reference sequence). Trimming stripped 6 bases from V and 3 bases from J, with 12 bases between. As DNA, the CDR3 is TGTGCCAGTAGAAAGGGAGAAAACAATCAGCCCCAGCATTTT. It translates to CASRKGENNQPQHF.

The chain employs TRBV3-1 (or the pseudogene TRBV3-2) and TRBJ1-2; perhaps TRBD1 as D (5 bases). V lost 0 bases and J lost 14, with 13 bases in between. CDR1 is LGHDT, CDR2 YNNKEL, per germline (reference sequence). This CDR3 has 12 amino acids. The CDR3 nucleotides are TGTGCCAGCAGCCAAGATGAAAGGGGCAAGACCTTC. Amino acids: CASSQDERGKTF.

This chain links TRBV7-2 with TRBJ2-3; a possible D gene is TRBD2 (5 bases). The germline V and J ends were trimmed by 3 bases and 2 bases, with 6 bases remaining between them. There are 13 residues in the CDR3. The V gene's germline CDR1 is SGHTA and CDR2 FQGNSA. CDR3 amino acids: CASSLDSTDTQYF. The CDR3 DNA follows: TGTGCCAGCAGCTTGGACTCCACAGATACGCAGTATTTT.

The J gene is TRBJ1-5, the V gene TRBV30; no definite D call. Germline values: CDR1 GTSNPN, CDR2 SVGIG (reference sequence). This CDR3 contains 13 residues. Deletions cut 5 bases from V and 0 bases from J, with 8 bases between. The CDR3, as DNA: TGTGCCTGGGGAAGAGATAGCAATCAGCCCCAGCATTTT. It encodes CAWGRDSNQPQHF.

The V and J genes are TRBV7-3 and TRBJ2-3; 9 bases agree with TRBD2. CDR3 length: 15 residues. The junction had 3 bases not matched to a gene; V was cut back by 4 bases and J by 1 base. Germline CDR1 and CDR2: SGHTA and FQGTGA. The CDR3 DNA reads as TGTGCCAGCAGCTCCCCTAGCGGGGGCACAGATACGCAGTATTTT. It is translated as CASSSPSGGTDTQYF.